Following are 18 T cell receptor beta chains from one sample sequenced in a study of T cell responses to AZD1222 COVID-19 vaccine. Clones were sequenced by immunoSEQ multiplex PCR, and TCRdb holds only the in-frame ones, with some missing. The sample holds 150,000 to 250,000 clones, approximately 95% seen once. The sample in question was peripheral blood, obtained 28 days after the second AZD1222 dose. All receptors derive from an adult who received the AZD1222 COVID-19 vaccine.

V gene TRBV15 combines with J gene TRBJ1-3; 11 nucleotides agree with TRBD1. Germline lookup yields CDR1 LNHNV and CDR2 YYDKDF (reference sequence). J lost 7 bases, V lost 0 bases, and 5 bases had no gene match. The CDR3 is 16 amino acids. CDR3 in amino acids: CATSRDIRDRGNTIYF. CDR3 DNA sequence: TGTGCCACCAGCAGAGATATCAGGGACAGGGGGAACACCATATATTTT.

The chain combines TRBV28 with TRBJ1-6; D remains ambiguous. This CDR3 has 13 residues. Deletions cut 2 bases from V and 7 bases from J, with 6 bases between. In germline, CDR1 is MDHEN, CDR2 SYDVKM. The CDR3 loop is CASSLLLNSPLHF. The CDR3 bases are TGTGCCAGCAGTTTACTCCTCAATTCACCCCTCCACTTT.

The chain uses TRBV15 and TRBJ2-7; the D is unclear. This CDR3 region has 13 residues. V lost 5 bases to trimming and J lost 3 bases, with 11 bases between them. CDR1 and CDR2 from the germline V gene are LNHNV and YYDKDF (reference sequence). In DNA, the CDR3 is TGTGCCACCAGCGTCGGTCGGCGCTACGAGCAGTACTTC. Protein sequence: CATSVGRRYEQYF.

The chain joins TRBV9 to TRBJ1-3; weak D call: TRBD1 (5 bases). The CDR3 is 16 residues long. Germline CDR1 SGDLS, CDR2 YYNGEE. Trimming left V 3 bases short and J 3 bases short, with 16 bases between. CDR3 loop: CASSAQTDPSGNTIYF. The CDR3 nucleotides read TGTGCCAGCAGCGCTCAGACAGATCCCAGTGGAAACACCATATATTTT.

DNA of the CDR3: TGTGCCAGCAACCAGGGGAACACTGAAGCTTTCTTT. It translates to CASNQGNTEAFF. The J gene is TRBJ1-1, the V gene TRBV6-5; D is possibly TRBD1 (5 bases). Germline-derived CDR1 and CDR2 are MNHEY and SVGAGI. Trimming cost V 7 bases and J 1 base, with 7 bases left between them. The CDR3 contains 12 residues.

About this clone itself: The sample contains more than one DNA sequence encoding this CDR3. V and J are TRBV18 and TRBJ1-2; no reliable D call. This CDR3 has 11 amino acids. V lost 3 bases and J 6 bases, leaving 5 bases between the germline ends. Germline V gives CDR1 KGHSH, CDR2 LQKENI. In DNA form, the CDR3 reads TGTGCCAGCTCACCGAGGGATGGCTACACCTTC. Its protein product is CASSPRDGYTF.

The rearrangement joins TRBV2 to TRBJ1-5, with a possible D match to TRBD1 (6 bases). The ends were cut back, 6 bases at V and 3 bases at J, with 12 bases in the middle. In germline, CDR1 is SNHLY, CDR2 FYNNEI. The CDR3 length is 14 residues. The CDR3 DNA sequence: TGTGCCAGCAGGGATACAGGGAACAATCAGCCCCAGCATTTT. Translation: CASRDTGNNQPQHF.

The chain is built from TRBV6-5 and TRBJ1-5, with D perhaps matching TRBD1 (6 bases). The CDR3 spans 14 residues. Trimming removed 2 bases from V and 6 bases from J, with 11 bases in between. Germline V gives CDR1 MNHEY, CDR2 SVGAGI. CDR3 in DNA: TGTGCCAGCAGTTACGGGGGGGCAAGTCAGCCCCAGCATTTT. It translates to CASSYGGASQPQHF.

The J gene is TRBJ2-3, the V gene TRBV6-5, with D perhaps matching TRBD1 (5 bases). This CDR3 has 16 amino acids. CDR1 is MNHEY, CDR2 SVGAGI, per germline. Between the trimmed V and J ends, which lost 3 bases and 2 bases, there was a span of 15 bases. The DNA of the CDR3 is TGTGCCAGCAGTTATTCGGGTGCAGGGCTCACAGATACGCAGTATTTT. Protein sequence: CASSYSGAGLTDTQYF.

J is TRBJ1-2 and V is TRBV9, with D perhaps TRBD1 (5 bases). This CDR3 has 15 residues. Trimming took off 2 bases at V and 4 bases at J, with 15 bases between the two ends. Germline V gene data show CDR1 as SGDLS and CDR2 as YYNGEE. The CDR3 DNA is TGTGCCAGCAGCGTTTCCCCCTCAGGGCCCTATGGCTACACCTTC. It codes for CASSVSPSGPYGYTF.

The rearrangement uses TRBV5-4 and TRBJ2-5; 8 bases match TRBD2. J gave up 4 bases and V 4 bases, and 12 bases lay outside the gene matches. Germline V gene sequence: CDR1 SGHNT, CDR2 YYREEE (reference sequence). This CDR3 comprises 16 residues. The CDR3, as DNA: TGTGCCAGCAGCAAACCCGGACTAGCAGATGGAGAGACCCAGTACTTC. Translating it yields CASSKPGLADGETQYF.

On this clone itself: Distinct nucleotide sequences in the sample also encode this CDR3. The chain links TRBV18 to TRBJ1-1, with 8 bases identical to TRBD1. Germline values: CDR1 KGHSH, CDR2 LQKENI. Germline trimming cut 3 bases from V and 3 bases from J; bases unmatched to any gene: 3. The CDR3 is 14 amino acids. CDR3 sequence (DNA): TGTGCCAGCTCACCCCAGGACAGGGACACTGAAGCTTTCTTT. Its translation: CASSPQDRDTEAFF.

This chain links TRBV5-4 with TRBJ2-5; D assignment may be TRBD1 or TRBD2 (5 bases each). Germline CDR1 SGHNT, CDR2 YYREEE (reference sequence). The CDR3 is 19 residues long. Trimming pared 2 bases from V and 0 bases from J, leaving 23 bases between. The CDR3 DNA follows: TGTGCCAGCAGCTTACGGGGACGAGGCGCTCTGATCTACCAAGAGACCCAGTACTTC. Residues: CASSLRGRGALIYQETQYF.

The chain links TRBV6-5 to TRBJ2-1; 9 bases line up with TRBD1. Germline trimming cut 6 bases from V and 8 bases from J; bases unmatched to any gene: 11. CDR1 MNHEY and CDR2 SVGAGI come from the germline V gene. This CDR3 region has 15 residues. CDR3 in amino acids: CASSPRDRARYEQFF. CDR3 DNA sequence: TGTGCCAGCAGCCCCCGGGACAGGGCTCGATATGAGCAGTTCTTC.

This chain uses TRBV6-1 with TRBJ1-3, with D unclear. The V gene's germline CDR1 is MNHNS and CDR2 SASEGT. V was cut by 0 bases and J by 0 bases, with 6 bases left in between. This CDR3 spans 15 amino acids. CDR3 amino acids: CASSEAPFSGNTIYF. For the CDR3, the DNA is TGTGCCAGCAGTGAAGCGCCATTCTCTGGAAACACCATATATTTT.

This clone occurred once. This chain links TRBV18 with TRBJ1-5, with D unclear. Germline CDR1 KGHSH, CDR2 LQKENI. With 2 bases removed from V and 4 bases from J, the gap between germline ends came to 9 bases. The CDR3 runs 14 residues. The CDR3: CASSPDGVNQPQHF. The CDR3 nucleotides read TGTGCCAGCTCACCAGACGGGGTAAATCAGCCCCAGCATTTT.

V gene TRBV19 combines with J gene TRBJ2-2; 7 bases line up with TRBD2. Trimming cost V 7 bases and J 2 bases; bases outside gene matches: 7. Germline values: CDR1 LNHDA, CDR2 SQIVND (reference sequence). There are 15 residues in the CDR3. Here the CDR3 reads CASIGASGNTGELFF. The CDR3, as DNA: TGTGCCAGTATCGGGGCTAGCGGCAACACCGGGGAGCTGTTTTTT.

V and J are TRBV6-5 and TRBJ2-1, with 7 bases matching TRBD1. V shed 6 bases and J 3 bases; nucleotides not matched to a gene: 5. From germline, CDR1 is MNHEY and CDR2 SVGAGI. The CDR3 is 14 residues long. The CDR3 loop reads CASRGSGGYNEQFF. In DNA form, the CDR3 reads TGTGCCAGCAGAGGTTCAGGGGGCTACAATGAGCAGTTCTTC.